This passage covers 18 T cell receptor beta chains from one sample sequenced in a study of control samples from healthy donors and cancer patients. Assay: immunoSEQ multiplex PCR; the TCRdb copy retains only in-frame clones and omits some. There are fewer than 200,000 clones in the sample; around 88% occur only once, and around 5% lies in the top ten. Sequenced material: blood. These receptors were collected from a woman aged 25-40 years in good health.

The genes are TRBV28 and TRBJ1-1, with D possibly being TRBD1 (5 bases). Germline loops: CDR1 MDHEN, CDR2 SYDVKM. V lost 6 bases and J lost 1, with 9 bases in between. CDR3 size: 13 residues. Here the CDR3 DNA reads TGTGCCAGCAGGGTCAGGGAGAACACTGAAGCTTTCTTT. It yields the protein CASRVRENTEAFF.

This clone appeared once. The V call is TRBV2, the J call TRBJ2-7, with D possibly called TRBD1 or TRBD2 (5 bases each). The CDR3 is made up of 13 amino acids. V lost 7 bases to trimming and J lost 6 bases, with 16 bases between them. Looked up from germline, CDR1 is SNHLY and CDR2 is FYNNEI. The CDR3 region is CASNSLRDREQYF. The CDR3 DNA reads TGTGCCAGCAATTCTCTAAGGGACCGCGAGCAGTACTTC. Supplemented by reference TRBV2 and TRBJ2-7, the full variable domain reads EPEVTQTPSHQVTQMGQEVILRCVPISNHLYFYWYRQILGQKVEFLVSFYNNEISEKSEIFDDQFSVERPDGSNFTLKIRSTKLEDSAMYFCASNSLRDREQYFGPGTRLTVT.

V usage is TRBV12-3 or TRBV12-4 and J usage is TRBJ1-4, with 7 bases identical to TRBD1. The V segment lost 4 bases and the J segment 7 bases; nucleotides outside the gene matches: 3. This CDR3 has 13 amino acids. The CDR3: CASSSQGGEKLFF. The CDR3 bases are TGTGCCAGCAGTTCGCAGGGGGGTGAAAAACTGTTTTTT.

This chain uses TRBV5-5 with TRBJ2-2, with a tentative D call TRBD2 (7 bases). This CDR3 is 17 amino acids long. V shed 4 bases and J shed 7 bases, with 23 bases lying between them. Germline CDR1 SGHKS, CDR2 YYEKEE (reference sequence). Here the CDR3 reads CASSPEPGGRSGGELFF. DNA for the CDR3: TGTGCCAGCAGCCCGGAGCCGGGGGGCAGGTCCGGCGGGGAGCTGTTTTTT. The whole variable domain, filled in from reference TRBV5-5 and TRBJ2-2, reads DAGVTQSPTHLIKTRGQQVTLRCSPISGHKSVSWYQQVLGQGPQFIFQYYEKEERGRGNFPDRFSARQFPNYSSELNVNALLLGDSALYLCASSPEPGGRSGGELFFGEGSRLTVL.

This chain links TRBV6-5 with TRBJ2-5; D unresolved. The CDR3 covers 16 residues. Germline V gene data show CDR1 as MNHEY and CDR2 as SVGAGI. Trimming stripped 0 bases from V and 4 bases from J, with 15 bases between. CDR3 in DNA: TGTGCCAGCAGTTACTCGAGGTCGCAGAATCGAGAGACCCAGTACTTC. It encodes CASSYSRSQNRETQYF.

The chain carries TRBV4-1 and TRBJ1-5; D uncertain. V shed 1 base and J shed 5 bases, with 15 bases lying between them. CDR1 and CDR2 (germline): MGHRA, YSYEKL. The CDR3 has 16 amino acids. The CDR3 DNA sequence: TGCGCCAGCAGCCAAGTTTTGACTCTACGGGATCAGCCCCAGCATTTT. This gives the protein CASSQVLTLRDQPQHF.

This chain links TRBV29-1 with TRBJ2-7; weak D call: TRBD1 (7 bases). Trimming stripped 3 bases from V and 6 bases from J, with 15 bases between. This CDR3 comprises 13 residues. Germline-derived CDR1 and CDR2 are SQVTM and ANQGSEA. For the CDR3, the DNA is TGCAGCGTTGACCGGCCAGGGGGAGGCGAGCAGTACTTC. Its translation: CSVDRPGGGEQYF.

The rearrangement links TRBV28 to TRBJ2-7; maybe TRBD1 (5 bases). Per the germline V gene, CDR1 is MDHEN and CDR2 is SYDVKM. The CDR3 loop spans 15 amino acids. The ends were cut back, 7 bases at V and 3 bases at J, with 19 bases in the middle. In nucleotides, the CDR3 is TGTGCCAGCAACAACCTCCCAGGGTATCTCTACGAGCAGTACTTC. This gives the protein CASNNLPGYLYEQYF.

J is TRBJ1-2 and V is TRBV3-1 (or the pseudogene TRBV3-2), with 7 bases identical to TRBD1. The trim removed 7 bases at V and 3 bases at J, leaving 8 bases unmatched. In germline, CDR1 is LGHDT, CDR2 YNNKEL (reference sequence). This CDR3 has 14 residues. As DNA, the CDR3 is TGTGCCAGCACCCATTCAGACAGGGACTATGGCTACACCTTC. Its translation: CASTHSDRDYGYTF.

This rearrangement joins TRBV19 to TRBJ2-6, with 10 bases matching TRBD1. This CDR3 has 16 amino acids. Per germline, CDR1 LNHDA and CDR2 SQIVND (reference sequence). J gave up 3 bases and V 8 bases, and 7 bases lay outside the gene matches. DNA for the CDR3: TGTGCCAGTCGGGACAGGGGTTCGTTTGGGGCCAACGTCCTGACTTTC. Encoded protein: CASRDRGSFGANVLTF.

The V and J genes are TRBV28 and TRBJ1-1; D perhaps matches TRBD1 (5 bases). CDR3 length: 13 residues. Deletions cut 11 bases from V and 3 bases from J, with 16 bases between. Germline assignment: CDR1 MDHEN and CDR2 SYDVKM. The CDR3 DNA reads as TGTGCCTGCCGGGGGGTCTTCTACACTGAAGCTTTCTTT. As protein: CACRGVFYTEAFF.

This clone is medium-sized by share. This chain joins TRBV5-6 and TRBJ1-2; no definite D call. The CDR3 length is 11 residues. CDR1 is SGHDT and CDR2 is YYEEEE in the germline V gene. The ends were cut back, 5 bases at V and 1 base at J, with 3 bases in the middle. The CDR3 region is CASSYNYGYTF. The CDR3, as DNA: TGTGCCAGCAGTTATAACTATGGCTACACCTTC.

The rearrangement joins TRBV3-1 (or the pseudogene TRBV3-2) to TRBJ1-4, with a tentative D call TRBD1 (5 bases). The CDR3 spans 15 residues. Looked up from germline, CDR1 is LGHDT and CDR2 is YNNKEL (reference sequence). V was trimmed by 0 bases and J by 8 bases, leaving 13 bases between them. The chain's CDR3 is CASSQDRGAREKLFF. The CDR3 coding sequence is TGTGCCAGCAGCCAAGATCGGGGCGCCCGGGAAAAACTGTTTTTT.

The chain uses TRBV15 and TRBJ1-5; D is uncertain. The germline gives CDR1 LNHNV, CDR2 YYDKDF (reference sequence). The CDR3 is 13 amino acids. The germline V and J ends were trimmed by 0 bases and 7 bases, with 7 bases remaining between them. This CDR3 is CATSRDPSQPQHF. Here the CDR3 DNA reads TGTGCCACCAGCAGAGATCCGAGCCAGCCCCAGCATTTT. Full variable domain (outside the CDR3, taken from reference TRBV15 and TRBJ1-5): DAMVIQNPRYQVTQFGKPVTLSCSQTLNHNVMYWYQQKSSQAPKLLFHYYDKDFNNEADTPDNFQSRRPNTSFCFLDIRSPGLGDTAMYLCATSRDPSQPQHFGDGTRLSIL.

The chain couples TRBV29-1 to TRBJ2-1, with 13 bases fitting TRBD2. This CDR3 contains 14 residues. Germline V gene lookup returns CDR1 SQVTM and CDR2 ANQGSEA. V trimming: 7 bases; J trimming: 7 bases; junction bases outside the gene matches: 7. CDR3 nucleotides: TGCAGCGGGGGACTAGCGGGATCTAGAAATGAGCAGTTCTTC. This sequence encodes CSGGLAGSRNEQFF.

This clone has just a few counts. The chain links TRBV28 to TRBJ1-5; 7 bases are a match to TRBD1. The V and J ends lost 1 base and 2 bases, in that order; junction bases with no gene match: 5. Germline-derived CDR1 and CDR2 are MDHEN and SYDVKM. The CDR3 covers 16 residues. The CDR3 region has the DNA TGTGCCAGCAGTTTATACAGGACAGGACGCAATCAGCCCCAGCATTTT. Protein sequence: CASSLYRTGRNQPQHF.

The chain recombines TRBV19 with TRBJ1-5; D remains ambiguous. The germline V gene has CDR1 LNHDA and CDR2 SQIVND (reference sequence). The ends were cut back, 3 bases at V and 0 bases at J, with 9 bases in the middle. The CDR3 spans 15 residues. The CDR3 nucleotides are TGTGCCAGTAGTATTGCGACGGTTAGCAATCAGCCCCAGCATTTT. Residues: CASSIATVSNQPQHF.

This clone was counted between two and nine times. The chain employs TRBV9 and TRBJ2-1; D is unclear. Trimming removed 3 bases from V and 2 bases from J, with 12 bases in between. Germline V gene data show CDR1 as SGDLS and CDR2 as YYNGEE. The CDR3 is 15 amino acids. CDR3 loop: CASSARTDTYNEQFF. The CDR3 region has the DNA TGTGCCAGCAGCGCGAGAACTGACACCTACAATGAGCAGTTCTTC.